These T cell receptor beta chains were read from a single sample in a study of CD8+CD57+ T cells in acquired aplastic anemia. TCRdb analysed the reads with MiXCR anew, one entry per CDR3 protein. The repertoire includes 150,000 to 200,000 distinct CDR3 sequences, under 70% of them detected once, and 40% to 55% sits in the top ten. Sequencing used sorted CD4+, CD8+, or CD8+CD57+ T cells (not recorded which) from PBMCs. These receptors were collected from a human donor with severe aplastic anemia or a healthy control (not recorded which). The CDR3 runs from the conserved cysteine through the conserved F or W. The D gene is left open where the match is weak. Rows may omit the clone size; those that give it use once, few, many or a size class.

V gene,clone size,J gene,D gene,CDR3 protein,CDR3 DNA
TRBV2,.,TRBJ2-3,.,CASRRAGTDTQYF,TGTGCCAGCAGGCGGGCTGGCACAGATACGCAGTATTTT
TRBV7-2,few,TRBJ2-7,.,CASSPGIPYEQYF,TGTGCCAGCAGCCCCGGGATCCCCTACGAGCAGTACTTC
TRBV3-1,.,TRBJ2-7,.,CASSQGLEQYF,TGTGCCAGCAGCCAAGGACTTGAGCAGTACTTC
TRBV20-1,.,TRBJ1-1,.,CSARDQGSNTEAFF,TGCAGTGCTAGAGATCAGGGCTCGAACACTGAAGCTTTCTTT
TRBV7-9,many,TRBJ1-1,.,CASSLVGATEAFF,TGTGCCAGCAGCTTAGTAGGTGCCACTGAAGCTTTCTTT
TRBV9,.,TRBJ1-1,.,CASSPTQLMNTEAFF,TGTGCCAGCAGCCCAACACAGCTTATGAACACTGAAGCTTTCTTT
TRBV11-2,.,TRBJ1-1,.,CASSSGFMNTEAFF,TGTGCCAGCAGCTCAGGGTTCATGAACACTGAAGCTTTCTTT
TRBV20-1,once,TRBJ1-5,.,CSASAGTGNQPQHF,TGCAGTGCCTCGGCTGGAACGGGCAATCAGCCCCAGCATTTT
TRBV7-9,few,TRBJ1-3,.,CASSSWDTGNTIYF,TGTGCCAGCAGCTCGTGGGACACTGGAAACACCATATATTTT
TRBV24-1,.,TRBJ2-5,.,CATQALDAGRETQYF,TGTGCCACCCAAGCCCTTGACGCAGGGAGGGAGACCCAGTACTTC
TRBV6-5,.,TRBJ2-7,.,CASSLHTDKDF,TGTGCCAGCAGTTTACACACTGACAAGGACTTC
TRBV20-1,.,TRBJ2-5,.,CSARDLRETQYF,TGCAGTGCTAGAGATCTTAGGGAGACCCAGTACTTC
TRBV9,.,TRBJ2-5,.,CASSVGPEETQYF,TGTGCCAGCAGCGTAGGACCGGAAGAGACCCAGTACTTC
TRBV5-1,many,TRBJ2-1,.,CASSLIRNNEQFF,TGCGCCAGCAGCTTGATAAGAAACAATGAGCAGTTCTTC